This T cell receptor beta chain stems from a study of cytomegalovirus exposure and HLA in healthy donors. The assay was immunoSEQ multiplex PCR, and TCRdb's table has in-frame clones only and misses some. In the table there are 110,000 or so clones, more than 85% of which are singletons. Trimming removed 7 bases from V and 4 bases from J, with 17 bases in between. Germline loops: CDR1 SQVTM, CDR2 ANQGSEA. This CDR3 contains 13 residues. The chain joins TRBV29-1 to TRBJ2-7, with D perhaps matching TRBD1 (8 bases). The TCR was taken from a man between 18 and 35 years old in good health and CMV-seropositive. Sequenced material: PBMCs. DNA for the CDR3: TGCAGCGGAGGACAGGGAGGGGTTTACGAGCAGTACTTC. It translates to CSGGQGGVYEQYF.